This TCR beta chain comes out of a study of control samples from healthy donors and cancer patients (dated by TCRdb to about 2020). Receptor amplification or capture employed the immunoSEQ multiplex PCR assay. TCRdb obtained this table from immuneACCESS and retained in-frame rearrangements with V and J assigned. These tables miss some clones; where compared with another copy, unresolved V genes account for less than half of the shortfall, and the remainder is unexplained. The sample table lists fewer than 40,000 clones, around 94% of them with a count of one. The ten most abundant clones make up 6.6% of the sample. Comments on this clone: Its antigen is unknown. Base qualities are not at hand, and no much larger clone is one base apart.

This TCR was sampled from a man in his sixties in good health. The sample was blood.

The CDR3 reads CASGLEGFGYTF. The nucleotide sequence is TGTGCCAGCGGCCTTGAGGGGTTTGGCTACACCTTC. In this chain, TRBV28 is recombined with TRBJ1-2; the D segment could be TRBD1, given 5 matching bases. The CDR3 holds 12 amino acids from the cysteine to the phenylalanine. Here the CDR3 DNA is all that survives: 36 bases in frame from base 1. The junction carries 14 bases between V and J, which are trimmed by 8 bases and 7 bases respectively. In the germline V gene, CDR1 corresponds to MDHEN and CDR2 to SYDVKM.